The 2 T cell receptor beta chains listed next were all sequenced from one sample in a study of OX40 agonist ivuxolimab in advanced cancers. The protocol was immunoSEQ multiplex PCR, while the TCRdb copy is restricted to in-frame clones and leaves out a portion. The profile shows around 40,000 clones, approximately 90% of them singletons. Sequencing used CD4+ or CD8+ T cells sorted from blood, obtained in a trial of the OX40 agonist ivuxolimab. The receptors derive from an adult with an advanced solid tumor such as melanoma, head and neck, liver or kidney cancer.

The V and J genes are TRBV6-4 and TRBJ1-2, with unresolved D. Germline CDR1 is MRHNA and CDR2 is SNTAGT. The CDR3 has 13 residues. The ends were cut back, 0 bases at V and 1 base at J, with 3 bases in the middle. DNA for the CDR3: TGTGCCAGCAGTGACTCGAGTAACTATGGCTACACCTTC. It codes for CASSDSSNYGYTF.

This clone was observed once. V gene TRBV6-6 combines with J gene TRBJ2-7, with a tentative D call TRBD2 (6 bases). Germline V lookup: CDR1 MNHNY, CDR2 SVGAGI (reference sequence). This CDR3 spans 15 amino acids. Between the trimmed V and J ends, which lost 6 bases and 2 bases, there was a span of 17 bases. The CDR3 DNA sequence: TGTGCCAGCAGCCCAGTAGCGGCCAAAACCTACGAGCAGTACTTC. This sequence encodes CASSPVAAKTYEQYF.